The 3 T cell receptor beta chains below all came from one sample that was sequenced in a study of T cell repertoires in cytomegalovirus infection. Which antigens these TCRs recognize remains unknown. MiXCR was run by TCRdb on the reads, yielding one entry per CDR3 protein. The table shows tens of thousands of distinct CDR3 sequences, with about a fifth occurring only once. This sample comprised CD8+ T cells from cultured PBMCs, obtained from culture after CMV antigen stimulation. Every receptor here comes from a human donor in good health (CMV status not recorded). Some clones in this sample may be carry-over from other donors' samples.

This clonotype was detected a few times. J is TRBJ2-5 and V is TRBV7-8; 10 nucleotides match TRBD2. The V and J ends lost 3 bases and 5 bases, in that order; junction bases with no gene match: 6. Germline CDR1 reads SGHVS; CDR2 reads FQNEAQ. CDR3 length: 15 residues. The CDR3 sequence is CASSFDSGGRETQYF. The CDR3 region has the DNA TGTGCCAGCAGCTTCGATAGCGGGGGGCGCGAGACCCAGTACTTC.

DNA of the CDR3: TGCGCCAGCAGCCAAGATCTGGCGGGTGGGGTATACGAGCAGTACTTC. Translated, it gives CASSQDLAGGVYEQYF. This rearrangement joins TRBV4-3 to TRBJ2-7; D might be TRBD2 (5 bases). This CDR3 is built from 16 residues. The germline V gene has CDR1 LGHNA and CDR2 YSLEER. V dropped 0 bases and J dropped 4 bases, with 16 bases sitting between them.

The gene calls are TRBV6-6 and TRBJ1-5, with a possible D match to TRBD1 (5 bases). This CDR3 spans 13 amino acids. Germline CDR1 reads MNHNY; CDR2 reads SVGAGI (reference sequence). V was trimmed by 7 bases and J by 8 bases, leaving 15 bases between them. The CDR3 reads CASNRGPNEPQHF. In nucleotides, the CDR3 is TGTGCCAGCAACCGGGGCCCGAATGAGCCCCAGCATTTT.